The T cell receptor beta chain under discussion was sequenced for a study of CD8+CD57+ T cells in acquired aplastic anemia. Sequenced patients had shown CD8+CD57+ cell expansion by flow cytometry. Profiling of TCR beta VDJ combinations and CDR3 sequences used genomic DNA as template. TCRdb itself ran the reads through MiXCR, one entry per CDR3 protein. The table shows 120,000 or so distinct CDR3 sequences, with nearly 40% occurring only once. This clonotype was found many times. Germline V lookup: CDR1 LNHDA, CDR2 SQIVND (reference sequence). J was trimmed by 0 bases and V by 9 bases; bases with no gene match: 9. The CDR3 covers 15 residues.

The rearrangement links TRBV19 to TRBJ2-3; 7 bases fit TRBD1. The sample was sorted CD4+, CD8+, or CD8+CD57+ T cells (not recorded which) from PBMCs. This TCR derives from a human donor with aplastic anemia. The CDR3 DNA is TGTGCCAGCCAACTCACGGGACAGAGCACAGATACGCAGTATTTT. It specifies CASQLTGQSTDTQYF. Full variable domain (rest looked up from reference TRBV19 and TRBJ2-3): DGGITQSPKYLFRKEGQNVTLSCEQNLNHDAMYWYRQDPGQGLRLIYYSQIVNDFQKGDIAEGYSVSREKKESFPLTVTSAQKNPTAFYLCASQLTGQSTDTQYFGPGTRLTVL.